A single sample is the source of the 17 T cell receptor beta chains below, sequenced in a study of blood T cell repertoires in COVID-19 (dated by TCRdb to the early 2020s). Library preparation was by the immunoSEQ multiplex PCR assay. In TCRdb, the immuneACCESS table is reduced to in-frame sequences with V and J assigned. These tables do not hold every clone; where another copy was compared, an unresolved V gene accounts for under half, and the others remain unexplained. The sample table shows 430,000 or so clones, and about 88% are seen once. 1.4% to 1.5% of the sample is held by the ten biggest clonotypes. The sample was PBMCs or T cells enriched from blood (not recorded which). Every receptor here comes from a woman between 18 and 30 years old who had been exposed to COVID-19.

This chain joins TRBV10-3 and TRBJ2-7; TRBD2 aligns across 7 bases. The CDR3 extends over 15 amino acids. Germline-derived CDR1 and CDR2 are ENHRY and SYGVKD. Trimming removed 0 bases from V and 2 bases from J; junction bases left unmatched: 4. This chain's CDR3 is CAISESWEGPYEQYF. DNA of the CDR3: TGTGCCATCAGTGAGTCGTGGGAGGGACCCTACGAGCAGTACTTC.

The chain carries TRBV15 and TRBJ2-1, with 14 bases lining up with TRBD2. Germline lookup yields CDR1 LNHNV and CDR2 YYDKDF (reference sequence). The length of the CDR3 is 19 residues. J was trimmed by 6 bases and V by 3 bases; bases with no gene match: 13. Written as DNA, the CDR3 is TGTGCCACCAGCAGGGGACTAGCGGGAGTATGGGGGGGGAGCAATGAGCAGTTCTTC. Translating gives CATSRGLAGVWGGSNEQFF.

This clone was counted a single time. The V gene is TRBV6-5, the J gene TRBJ1-3; unclear D gene. The CDR3 is made up of 12 amino acids. Between the trimmed V and J ends, which lost 7 bases and 3 bases, there was a span of 7 bases. Germline V CDR1 and CDR2: MNHEY, SVGAGI. CDR3 sequence: CASTLFGNTIYF. The CDR3 DNA is TGTGCCAGCACTCTGTTTGGAAACACCATATATTTT.

This chain links TRBV13 with TRBJ2-1, with TRBD2 identical over 10 bases. Per germline, CDR1 PRHDT and CDR2 FYEKMQ (reference sequence). The CDR3 loop spans 15 amino acids. J lost 5 bases, V lost 5 bases, and 6 bases had no gene match. The CDR3 bases are TGTGCCAGCAGCCCAAGGACTAGCGGAAACAATGAGCAGTTCTTC. As protein: CASSPRTSGNNEQFF.

The chain joins TRBV28 to TRBJ2-7; possible D gene TRBD1, 5 bases. There are 13 residues in the CDR3. Germline lookup yields CDR1 MDHEN and CDR2 SYDVKM. Trimming removed 2 bases from V and 6 bases from J, with 11 bases in between. For the CDR3, the DNA is TGTGCCAGCAGTTTACCACTTCAGGGCGAGCAGTACTTC. Amino acid sequence: CASSLPLQGEQYF.

The chain has TRBV5-3 and TRBJ1-1; D is perhaps TRBD1 (5 bases). TRBV5-3 is flagged as an ORF with uncertain function. The ends were cut back, 3 bases at V and 1 base at J, with 13 bases in the middle. The CDR3 consists of 15 residues. CDR3 amino acids: CARSYNRQQNTEAFF. CDR3 bases: TGTGCCAGAAGCTACAACAGGCAGCAGAACACTGAAGCTTTCTTT.

The chain carries TRBV27 and TRBJ2-3; D possibly corresponds to TRBD1 (6 bases). V was trimmed by 5 bases and J by 5 bases, leaving 20 bases between them. CDR3 length: 16 amino acids. Germline loops: CDR1 MNHEY, CDR2 SMNVEV (reference sequence). Written as DNA, the CDR3 is TGTGCCAGCAGTCCCCTGACAGGCTTCGGAGGAGATACGCAGTATTTT. This sequence encodes CASSPLTGFGGDTQYF.

This chain connects TRBV4-1 to TRBJ1-1, with 9 bases fitting TRBD1. The V and J ends lost 1 base and 5 bases, in that order; junction bases with no gene match: 5. Germline V gene data show CDR1 as MGHRA and CDR2 as YSYEKL. The CDR3 runs 15 residues. CDR3 coding DNA: TGCGCCAGCAGCCAAGGACAGGGGGATAGGACTGAAGCTTTCTTT. Amino acids: CASSQGQGDRTEAFF.

The chain recombines TRBV20-1 with TRBJ2-1; D unresolved. Trimming removed 4 bases at V and 4 bases at J, with 5 bases between. The CDR3 length is 11 residues. Germline CDR1 reads DFQATT; CDR2 reads SNEGSKA (reference sequence). The CDR3 DNA is TGCAGTGCTACCCGGTACAATGAGCAGTTCTTC. This sequence encodes CSATRYNEQFF.

The genes are TRBV12-5 and TRBJ2-2; tentatively, D is TRBD2 (5 bases). Per germline, CDR1 LGHNT and CDR2 FRNRAP. The CDR3 has 16 residues. V was cut by 1 base and J by 0 bases, with 9 bases left in between. The CDR3 DNA follows: TGTGCTAGTGGTTTGGCCCGGGATACGAACACCGGGGAGCTGTTTTTT. This codes for CASGLARDTNTGELFF.

The rearrangement uses TRBV19 and TRBJ1-5; D remains ambiguous. The CDR3 has 15 residues. Germline-derived CDR1 and CDR2 are LNHDA and SQIVND (reference sequence). Trimming removed 5 bases at V and 5 bases at J, with 16 bases between. CDR3 nucleotides: TGTGCCAGTAGTCCCGCCGACGGAGTACATCAGCCCCAGCATTTT. This translates into CASSPADGVHQPQHF.

This clone was observed a handful of times. The chain couples TRBV18 to TRBJ2-7; the D is unclear. Trimming removed 2 bases at V and 3 bases at J, with 11 bases between. This CDR3 has 14 amino acids. Per the germline V gene, CDR1 is KGHSH and CDR2 is LQKENI. CDR3 residues: CASSPGQQFYEQYF. The DNA of the CDR3 is TGTGCCAGCTCACCAGGGCAACAGTTCTACGAGCAGTACTTC.

V and J are TRBV9 and TRBJ1-6, with 8 bases lining up with TRBD1. CDR3 length equals 14 residues. Trimming at V came to 2 bases and at J to 8 bases, leaving 3 bases not matched to a gene. CDR1 is SGDLS, CDR2 YYNGEE, per germline. The CDR3 is CASSVQGADSPLHF. The CDR3 DNA is TGTGCCAGCAGCGTTCAGGGGGCGGATTCACCCCTCCACTTT.

The chain links TRBV27 to TRBJ1-3; D remains ambiguous. Trimming shortened V by 3 bases and J by 0 bases, and 9 bases separated the two germline ends. The CDR3 loop spans 15 amino acids. CDR1 and CDR2 (germline): MNHEY, SMNVEV (reference sequence). CDR3 nucleotide sequence: TGTGCCAGCAGTTTGACGGGAGACTCTGGAAACACCATATATTTT. Translation: CASSLTGDSGNTIYF.

V is TRBV10-3 and J is TRBJ2-7; 9 bases are a match to TRBD1. V gave up 4 bases and J gave up 1 base; unmatched junction bases: 2. Germline CDR1 and CDR2: ENHRY and SYGVKD. The CDR3 contains 14 residues. The CDR3 bases are TGTGCCATCAGTGGGGACAGGGCTTCCTACGAGCAGTACTTC. This sequence encodes CAISGDRASYEQYF.

The chain joins TRBV4-3 to TRBJ2-2, with D perhaps matching TRBD2 (6 bases). V was trimmed by 3 bases and J by 5 bases, leaving 10 bases between them. Germline values: CDR1 LGHNA, CDR2 YSLEER. This CDR3 region has 14 residues. This chain's CDR3 is CASSQFGGTGELFF. The CDR3 bases are TGCGCCAGCAGCCAGTTTGGGGGGACCGGGGAGCTGTTTTTT.

This clone was picked up a small number of times. The V gene is TRBV5-1, the J gene TRBJ2-5, with TRBD2 matching over 15 bases. The germline V gene has CDR1 SGHRS and CDR2 YFSETQ. With V trimmed by 1 base and J by 5 bases, 6 bases remained unmatched. The CDR3 sequence is 17 residues long. The CDR3 DNA sequence: TGCGCCAGCAGCTTGACCGAAGGACTAGCGGGAGGGGAGACCCAGTACTTC. This sequence encodes CASSLTEGLAGGETQYF.